The TCR beta chain described here comes from a study of blood T cells in healthy people across ages. V shed 2 bases and J 6 bases; nucleotides not matched to a gene: 4. Germline V gives CDR1 SNHLY, CDR2 FYNNEI. The CDR3 contains 14 residues. Healthy individuals of Caucasian origin from Russia, aged roughly 6 to 90, served as donors. Then a second PCR, running about 6 to 12 cycles, was carried out with a sample-barcoded 5' primer and a J-beta primer mix. TCRdb independently ran MiXCR on the 5' RACE reads; one entry per CDR3 protein. The data show approximately 880,000 distinct CDR3 sequences, with approximately 49% seen just once and under 15% held by the top ten. Only a few counts were recorded for this clonotype.

The rearrangement uses TRBV2 and TRBJ2-3, with 8 bases that match TRBD1. Sequencing used blood. The TCR sequence derives from a man aged 30 to 45 in good health. The CDR3 DNA reads as TGTGCCAGCAGTGAACAGGGGGCTGGGGATACGCAGTATTTT. This encodes CASSEQGAGDTQYF.